This T cell receptor (beta chain) emerged from a study of blood T cell repertoires in COVID-19 (dated by TCRdb to 2018 to 2021). Regarding the research as a whole: The collaborator samples originated in the United States, Italy and Spain and spanned the acute and convalescent phases of COVID-19. The prospective study material was composed of cDNA or gDNA derived from T cells, B-cell-depleted T cells, or PBMCs. Deeply sampled blood TCRbeta repertoires from subjects exposed to, actively infected with, or recovered from COVID-19 were included in the dataset. The repertoires were released in a freely available public database intended as a resource for research on the immune response to SARS-CoV-2. Samples came from the ongoing ImmuneRACE study (first 160 participants) plus 1,254 subjects from 6 global collaborators. Nearly every sample came with metadata listing a de-identified subject ID, COVID-19 status, age in years and sex. Where available, HLA class I and class II types were taken from metadata supplied by the sample provider and were not determined by assay-based typing.

Beyond this particular receptor, the publication reports: How much clinical and demographic metadata was included differed by source and by participant, and the metadata was provided uncurated.

Participants in the prospective study were enrolled through a virtual design, were aged about 18 to 89 years, and lived in 20 to 30 United States geographic areas. Cohort assignment in the prospective study relied on participant-reported clinical history from a screening survey and a study questionnaire. Each participant in the prospective study had whole blood, serum and a nasopharyngeal or oropharyngeal swab collected by mobile phlebotomists. Additional blood draws and questionnaires over an approximately 2-month period could optionally be provided by prospective study participants. Prospective study blood samples were shipped either frozen or at room temperature before DNA extraction. Per the germline V gene, SNHLY is the CDR1 and FYNNEI is the CDR2. V lost 6 bases and J lost 4 bases, and the count of bases not matched to a germline gene is 4. From the cysteine through the phenylalanine, the CDR3 covers 14 amino acids. The only DNA kept is the CDR3, 42 bases in frame from the first base.

The sample holds many counts of this clone. The antigen it binds to is not known. Per-base qualities were not stored, and no clone one base away is much larger. TCRbeta CDR3 regions were amplified from genomic DNA by means of the immunoSEQ Assay, a bias-controlled multiplex PCR. On the authors' methods: Within the assay, amplification of reference gene primers was used to estimate how many nucleated cells each sample contained. Sequence reads were collapsed and filtered to measure the absolute abundance of every unique TCRbeta CDR3 rearrangement. For each sample, productive Simpson clonality was calculated as the square root of Simpson's diversity index across productive rearrangements. TCRdb carries this immuneACCESS record with in-frame sequences only. Its versions omit some clonotypes, under half of them owing to an unresolved V gene in the studies checked, with the rest unexplained. V and J calls and clone size are those listed in that table; D and trimming were worked out from the DNA. The sample table holds 140,000 to 150,000 clones, of which 88% were seen once. Approximately 1.2% of the sample goes to the ten largest clones.

The receptor was isolated from a woman between 25 and 40 years old with acute COVID-19. Material: PBMCs or T cells enriched from blood (not recorded which). Here the chain combines TRBV2 and TRBJ2-7, with 12 middle bases fitting TRBD2. The base sequence is TGTGCCAGCAGAGCGACTAGCGGGGGTTACGAGCAGTACTTC. This gives the protein CASRATSGGYEQYF.